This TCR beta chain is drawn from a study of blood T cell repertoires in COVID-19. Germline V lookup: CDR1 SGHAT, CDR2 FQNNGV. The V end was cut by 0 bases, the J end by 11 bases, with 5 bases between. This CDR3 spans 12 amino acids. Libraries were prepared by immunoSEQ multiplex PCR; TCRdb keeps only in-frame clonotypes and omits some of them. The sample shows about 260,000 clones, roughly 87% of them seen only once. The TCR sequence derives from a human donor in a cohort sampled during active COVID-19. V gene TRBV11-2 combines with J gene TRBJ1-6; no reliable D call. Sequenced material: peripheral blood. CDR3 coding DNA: TGTGCCAGCAGCTTAGATCCAGCACCCCTCCACTTT. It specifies CASSLDPAPLHF.